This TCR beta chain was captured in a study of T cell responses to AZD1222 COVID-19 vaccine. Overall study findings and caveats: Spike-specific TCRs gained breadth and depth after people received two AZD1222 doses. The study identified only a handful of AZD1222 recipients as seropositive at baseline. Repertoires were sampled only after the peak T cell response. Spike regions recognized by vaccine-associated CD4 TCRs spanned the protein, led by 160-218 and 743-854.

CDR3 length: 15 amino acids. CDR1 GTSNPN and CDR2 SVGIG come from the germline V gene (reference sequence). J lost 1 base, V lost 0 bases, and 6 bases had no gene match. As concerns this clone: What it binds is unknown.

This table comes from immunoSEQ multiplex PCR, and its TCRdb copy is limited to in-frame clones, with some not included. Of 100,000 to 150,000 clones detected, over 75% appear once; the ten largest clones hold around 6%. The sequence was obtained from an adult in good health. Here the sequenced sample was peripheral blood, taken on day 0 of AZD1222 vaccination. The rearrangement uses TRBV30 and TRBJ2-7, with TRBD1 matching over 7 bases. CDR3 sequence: CAWSVGTAASYEQYF. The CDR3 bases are TGTGCCTGGAGTGTAGGGACAGCCGCTTCCTACGAGCAGTACTTC.